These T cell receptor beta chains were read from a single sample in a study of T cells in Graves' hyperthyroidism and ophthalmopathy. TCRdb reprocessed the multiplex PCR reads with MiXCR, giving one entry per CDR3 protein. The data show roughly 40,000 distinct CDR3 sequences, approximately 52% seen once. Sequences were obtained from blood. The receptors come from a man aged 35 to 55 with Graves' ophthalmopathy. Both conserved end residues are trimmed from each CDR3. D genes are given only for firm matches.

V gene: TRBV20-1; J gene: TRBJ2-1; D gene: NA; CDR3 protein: SASESSVAYNEQF
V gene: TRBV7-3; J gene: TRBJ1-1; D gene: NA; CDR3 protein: ASSLNAGNTEAF
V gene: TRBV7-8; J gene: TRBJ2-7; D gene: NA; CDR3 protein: ASSLYRDVHEQY
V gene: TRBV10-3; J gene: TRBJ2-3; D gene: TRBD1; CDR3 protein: AISESLDRVDTQY
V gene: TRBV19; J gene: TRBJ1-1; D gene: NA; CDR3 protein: ASSIGGEAF
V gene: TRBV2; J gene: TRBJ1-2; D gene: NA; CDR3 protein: ASEGTVNVIRYGYT
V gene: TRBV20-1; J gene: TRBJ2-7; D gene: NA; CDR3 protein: SATGLHRGIYEQY
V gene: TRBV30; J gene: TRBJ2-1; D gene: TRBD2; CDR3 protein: AWSVVGGVNEQF
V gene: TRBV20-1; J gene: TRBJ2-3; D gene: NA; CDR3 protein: SARGTGSTDTQY
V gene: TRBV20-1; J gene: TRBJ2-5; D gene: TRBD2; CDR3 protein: SARETGGETQY
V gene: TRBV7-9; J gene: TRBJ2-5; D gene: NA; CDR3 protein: ASSATTRGETQY
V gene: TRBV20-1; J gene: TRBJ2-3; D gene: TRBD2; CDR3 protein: SAARRTSGITDTQY
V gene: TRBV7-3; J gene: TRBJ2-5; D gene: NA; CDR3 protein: ASSPTRQETQY
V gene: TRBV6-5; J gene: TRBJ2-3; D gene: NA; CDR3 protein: AGSLGFSDTQY
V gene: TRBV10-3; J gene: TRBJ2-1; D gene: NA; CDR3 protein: AISESAPVDNEQF
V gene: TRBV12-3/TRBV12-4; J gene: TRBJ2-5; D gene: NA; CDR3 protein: ASSFSLETQY
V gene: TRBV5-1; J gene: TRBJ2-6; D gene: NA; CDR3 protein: ASSAAGANVLT
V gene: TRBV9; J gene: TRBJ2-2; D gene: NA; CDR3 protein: ASSVATGELF
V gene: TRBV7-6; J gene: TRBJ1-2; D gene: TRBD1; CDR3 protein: ASSWDRVTYGYT
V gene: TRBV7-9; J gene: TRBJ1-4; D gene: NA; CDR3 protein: SSSDIEKLF